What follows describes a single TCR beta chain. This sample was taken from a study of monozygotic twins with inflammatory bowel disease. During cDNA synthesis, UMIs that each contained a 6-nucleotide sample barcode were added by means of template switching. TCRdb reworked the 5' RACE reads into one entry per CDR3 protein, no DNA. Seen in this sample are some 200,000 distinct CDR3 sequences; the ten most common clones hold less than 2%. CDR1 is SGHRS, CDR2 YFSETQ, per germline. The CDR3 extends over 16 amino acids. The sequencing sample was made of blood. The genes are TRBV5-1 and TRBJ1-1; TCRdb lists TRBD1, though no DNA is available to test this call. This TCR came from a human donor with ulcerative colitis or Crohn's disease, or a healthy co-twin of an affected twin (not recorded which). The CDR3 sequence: CASSDIGQPLNTEAFF.